This TCR beta chain was sequenced for a study of blood T cells in healthy people across ages. This CDR3 region has 16 residues. CDR1 and CDR2 from the germline V gene are SGHTA and FQGNSA. The V gene lost 4 bases and the J gene lost 0 bases, with 15 bases spanning the gap. Total RNA was extracted at no less than 6 micrograms per sample. A second PCR of roughly 7 to 11 cycles used a sample-barcoded 5' primer and a J-beta primer mix. TCRdb re-analysed the 5' RACE reads in MiXCR, keeping a single row per CDR3 protein. The profile shows around 820,000 distinct CDR3 sequences, roughly 25% of them singletons. Separately, the same data were catalogued under a study of T cells of mothers and their children. Turning to that study: Three healthy Caucasian mothers served as donors, and their six children did as well. Each mother gave over 8.5 million TCR beta CDR3 reads; each child, approximately 3 million. Across the analysis, no persistent microchimeric T cell clones were detected.

The source is a boy aged 5 to 17 in good health. Sequencing was performed on blood. The genes are TRBV7-2 and TRBJ1-1, with a tentative D call TRBD1 (6 bases). The CDR3: CASSSRQVGVNTEAFF. The DNA of the CDR3 is TGTGCCAGCAGCTCCCGACAGGTCGGGGTGAACACTGAAGCTTTCTTT.